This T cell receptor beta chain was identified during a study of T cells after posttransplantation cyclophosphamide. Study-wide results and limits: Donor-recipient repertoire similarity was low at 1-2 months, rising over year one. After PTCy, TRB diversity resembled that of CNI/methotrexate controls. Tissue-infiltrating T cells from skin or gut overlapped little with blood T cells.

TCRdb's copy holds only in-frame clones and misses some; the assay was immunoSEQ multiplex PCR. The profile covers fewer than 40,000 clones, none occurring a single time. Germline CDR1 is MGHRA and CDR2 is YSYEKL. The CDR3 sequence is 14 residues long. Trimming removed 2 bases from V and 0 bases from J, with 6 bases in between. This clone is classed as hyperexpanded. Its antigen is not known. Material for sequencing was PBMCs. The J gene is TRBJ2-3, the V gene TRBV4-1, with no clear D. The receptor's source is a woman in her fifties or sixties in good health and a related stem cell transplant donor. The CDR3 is CASSQTSSTDTQYF. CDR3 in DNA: TGCGCCAGCAGCCAAACTTCTAGCACAGATACGCAGTATTTT.